This T cell receptor (beta chain) was captured by sequencing in a study of cytomegalovirus exposure and HLA in healthy donors. PCR primers comprised 60 Vbeta and 13 Jbeta primers. The data were produced by immunoSEQ multiplex PCR, yet TCRdb's version contains in-frame clones alone and is incomplete. There are under 250,000 clones in the sample; roughly 80% occur only once, and less than 3% lies in the top ten. Study-level findings and limits: In an earlier analysis, productive rearrangement rates for most beta V segments clustered near 87% or 30%. Associated with HLA alleles at 0.05 false discovery rate in a later analysis were 15,000 to 20,000 TCR beta sequences.

Concerning this clone: As yet, its antigen is unknown.

The CDR3 runs to 18 residues. Germline CDR1 and CDR2: MDHEN and SYDVKM. With V trimmed by 7 bases and J by 5 bases, 11 bases remained unmatched. Donors in the study were healthy people who gave bone marrow. This clonotype was obtained from a middle-aged woman in good health and CMV-seronegative. The rearrangement joins TRBV28 to TRBJ2-1; 16 bases are a match to TRBD2. Sequencing was carried out using PBMCs. CDR3 nucleotides: TGTGCCAGCATCCTAAGGGGACTAGCGGGAGGGACGAACAATGAGCAGTTCTTC. It is translated as CASILRGLAGGTNNEQFF.